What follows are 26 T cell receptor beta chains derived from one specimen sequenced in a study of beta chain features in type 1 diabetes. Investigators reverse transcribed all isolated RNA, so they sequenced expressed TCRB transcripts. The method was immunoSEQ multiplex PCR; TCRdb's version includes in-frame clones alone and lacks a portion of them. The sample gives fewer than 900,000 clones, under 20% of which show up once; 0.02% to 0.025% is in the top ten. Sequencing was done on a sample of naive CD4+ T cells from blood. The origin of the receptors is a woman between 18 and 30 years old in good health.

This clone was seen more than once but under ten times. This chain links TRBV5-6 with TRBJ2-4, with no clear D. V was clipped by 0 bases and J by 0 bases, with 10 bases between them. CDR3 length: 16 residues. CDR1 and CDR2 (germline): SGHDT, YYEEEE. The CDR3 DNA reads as TGTGCCAGCAGCTTGGGAGGAGTTCTAGCCAAAAACATTCAGTACTTC. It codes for CASSLGGVLAKNIQYF.

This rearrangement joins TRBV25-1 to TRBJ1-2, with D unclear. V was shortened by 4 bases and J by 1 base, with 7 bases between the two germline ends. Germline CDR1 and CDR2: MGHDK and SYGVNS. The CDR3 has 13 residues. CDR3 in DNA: TGTGCCAGCAGTGTGAAGTATAACTATGGCTACACCTTC. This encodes CASSVKYNYGYTF.

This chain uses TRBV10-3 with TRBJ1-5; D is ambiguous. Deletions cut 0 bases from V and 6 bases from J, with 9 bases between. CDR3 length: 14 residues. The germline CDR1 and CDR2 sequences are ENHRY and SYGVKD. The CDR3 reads CAISESSGSQPQHF. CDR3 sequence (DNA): TGTGCCATCAGTGAGTCGTCGGGAAGTCAGCCCCAGCATTTT.

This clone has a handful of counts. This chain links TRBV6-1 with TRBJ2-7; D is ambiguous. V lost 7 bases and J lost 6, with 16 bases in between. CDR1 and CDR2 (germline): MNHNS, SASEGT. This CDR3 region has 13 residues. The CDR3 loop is CASKSLPSGEQYF. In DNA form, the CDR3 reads TGTGCCAGCAAGAGCCTCCCTAGTGGCGAGCAGTACTTC.

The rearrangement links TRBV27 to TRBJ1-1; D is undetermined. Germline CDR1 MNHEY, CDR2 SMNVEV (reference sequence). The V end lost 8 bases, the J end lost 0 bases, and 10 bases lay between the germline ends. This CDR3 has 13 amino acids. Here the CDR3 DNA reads TGTGCCAGCTTTCACTCAATGAACACTGAAGCTTTCTTT. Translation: CASFHSMNTEAFF.

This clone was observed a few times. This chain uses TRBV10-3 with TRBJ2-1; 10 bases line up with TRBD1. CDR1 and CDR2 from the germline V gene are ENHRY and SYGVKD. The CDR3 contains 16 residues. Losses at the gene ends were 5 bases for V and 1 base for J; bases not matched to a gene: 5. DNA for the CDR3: TGTGCCATCAGTCAGACAGGGGGCACGTCCTACAATGAGCAGTTCTTC. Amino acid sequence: CAISQTGGTSYNEQFF.

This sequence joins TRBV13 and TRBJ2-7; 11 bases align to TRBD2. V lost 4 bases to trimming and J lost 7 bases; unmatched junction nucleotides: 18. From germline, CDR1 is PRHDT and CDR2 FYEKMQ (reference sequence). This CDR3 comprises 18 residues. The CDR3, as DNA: TGTGCCAGCAGCTATCGGACAGGGCACTCTAGCGGGAGGCTAGAGCAGTACTTC. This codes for CASSYRTGHSSGRLEQYF.

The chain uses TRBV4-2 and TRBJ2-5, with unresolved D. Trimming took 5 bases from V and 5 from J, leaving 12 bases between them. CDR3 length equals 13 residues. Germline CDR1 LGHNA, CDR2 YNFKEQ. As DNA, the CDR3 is TGTGCCAGCAGCGATGGAAGATGGGAGACCCAGTACTTC. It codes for CASSDGRWETQYF.

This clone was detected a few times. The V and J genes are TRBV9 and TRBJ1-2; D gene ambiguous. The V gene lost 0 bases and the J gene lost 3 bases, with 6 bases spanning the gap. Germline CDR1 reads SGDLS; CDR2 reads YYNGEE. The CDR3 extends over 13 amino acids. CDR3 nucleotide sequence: TGTGCCAGCAGCGTAGGAGGGTACTATGGCTACACCTTC. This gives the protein CASSVGGYYGYTF. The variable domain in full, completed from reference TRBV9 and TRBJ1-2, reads DSGVTQTPKHLITATGQRVTLRCSPRSGDLSVYWYQQSLDQGLQFLIQYYNGEERAKGNILERFSAQQFPDLHSELNLSSLELGDSALYFCASSVGGYYGYTFGSGTRLTVV.

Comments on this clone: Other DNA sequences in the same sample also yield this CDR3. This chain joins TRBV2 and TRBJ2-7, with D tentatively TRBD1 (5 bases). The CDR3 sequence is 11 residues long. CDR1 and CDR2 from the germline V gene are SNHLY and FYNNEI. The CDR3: CASSVGQGPSV. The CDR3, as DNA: TGTGCCAGCAGTGTTGGGCAGGGCCCTTCTGTA.

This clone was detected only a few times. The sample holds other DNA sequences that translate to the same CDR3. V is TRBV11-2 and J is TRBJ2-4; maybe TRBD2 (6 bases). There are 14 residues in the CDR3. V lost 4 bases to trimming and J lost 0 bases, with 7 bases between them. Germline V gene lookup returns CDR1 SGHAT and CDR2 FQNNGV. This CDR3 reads CASSSGLAKNIQYF. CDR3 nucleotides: TGTGCCAGCAGCTCGGGACTAGCCAAAAACATTCAGTACTTC.

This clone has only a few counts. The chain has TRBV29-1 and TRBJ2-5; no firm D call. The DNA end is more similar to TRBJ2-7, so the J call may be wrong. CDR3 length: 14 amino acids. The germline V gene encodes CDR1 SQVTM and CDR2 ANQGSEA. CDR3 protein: CSVEVDRGLGEQYF. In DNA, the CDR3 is TGCAGCGTTGAAGTGGATAGAGGCCTCGGCGAGCAGTACTTC.

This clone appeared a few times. CDR3: CASSRADSTDTQYF. CDR3 DNA: TGTGCCAGCTCACGGGCGGACTCCACAGATACGCAGTATTTT. The V call is TRBV18, the J call TRBJ2-3; D possibly corresponds to TRBD2 (5 bases). V lost 4 bases, J lost 2 bases, and 10 bases lay in between. Germline V gene data show CDR1 as KGHSH and CDR2 as LQKENI. The CDR3 loop spans 14 amino acids.

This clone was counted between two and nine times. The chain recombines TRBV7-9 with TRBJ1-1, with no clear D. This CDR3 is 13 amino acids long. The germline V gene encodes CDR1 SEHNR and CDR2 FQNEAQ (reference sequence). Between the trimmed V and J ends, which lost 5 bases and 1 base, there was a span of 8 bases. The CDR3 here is CASSPPPNTEAFF. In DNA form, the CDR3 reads TGTGCCAGCAGCCCCCCCCCGAACACTGAAGCTTTCTTT.

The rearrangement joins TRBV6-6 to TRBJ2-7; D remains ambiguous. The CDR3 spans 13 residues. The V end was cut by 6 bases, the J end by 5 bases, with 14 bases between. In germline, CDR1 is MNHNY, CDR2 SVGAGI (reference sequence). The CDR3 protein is CASRKVGDDEQYF. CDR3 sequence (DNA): TGTGCCAGCAGGAAAGTAGGAGACGACGAGCAGTACTTC.

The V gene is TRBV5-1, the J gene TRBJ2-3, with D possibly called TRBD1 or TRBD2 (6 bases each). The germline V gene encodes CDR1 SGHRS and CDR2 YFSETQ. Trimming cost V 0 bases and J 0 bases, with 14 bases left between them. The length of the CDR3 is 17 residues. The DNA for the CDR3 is TGCGCCAGCAGCTTGGGGGGGCCGGGGACTAGCACAGATACGCAGTATTTT. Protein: CASSLGGPGTSTDTQYF.

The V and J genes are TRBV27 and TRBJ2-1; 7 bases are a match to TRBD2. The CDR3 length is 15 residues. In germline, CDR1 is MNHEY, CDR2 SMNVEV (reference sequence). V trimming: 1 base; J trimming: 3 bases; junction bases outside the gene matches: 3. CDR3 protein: CASSLYGGSYNEQFF. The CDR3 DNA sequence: TGTGCCAGCAGTTTATACGGGGGGAGCTACAATGAGCAGTTCTTC.

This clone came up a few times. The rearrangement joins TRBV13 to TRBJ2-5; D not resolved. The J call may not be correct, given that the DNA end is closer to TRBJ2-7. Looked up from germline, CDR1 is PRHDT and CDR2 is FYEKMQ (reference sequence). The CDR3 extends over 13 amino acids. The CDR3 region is CASSSRWGSEQYF. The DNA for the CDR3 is TGTGCCAGCAGCTCGAGATGGGGTTCCGAGCAGTACTTC.

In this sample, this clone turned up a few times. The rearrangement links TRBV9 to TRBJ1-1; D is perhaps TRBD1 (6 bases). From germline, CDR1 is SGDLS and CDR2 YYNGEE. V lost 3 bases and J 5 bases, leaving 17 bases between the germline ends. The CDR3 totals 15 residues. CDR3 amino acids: CASSADIQGGTEAFF. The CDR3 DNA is TGTGCCAGCAGCGCCGATATACAGGGAGGTACTGAAGCTTTCTTT. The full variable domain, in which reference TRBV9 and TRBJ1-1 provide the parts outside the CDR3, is DSGVTQTPKHLITATGQRVTLRCSPRSGDLSVYWYQQSLDQGLQFLIQYYNGEERAKGNILERFSAQQFPDLHSELNLSSLELGDSALYFCASSADIQGGTEAFFGQGTRLTVV.

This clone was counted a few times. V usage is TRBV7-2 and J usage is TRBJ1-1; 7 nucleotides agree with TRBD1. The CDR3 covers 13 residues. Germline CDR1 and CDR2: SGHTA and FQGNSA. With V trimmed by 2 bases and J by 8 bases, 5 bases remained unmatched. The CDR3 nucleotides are TGTGCCAGCAGCTTATCCCGGGACAGCGAAGCTTTCTTT. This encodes CASSLSRDSEAFF.

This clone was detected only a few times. CDR3 sequence (DNA): TGCAGCGTCGGGGACAGAGTTGGGGCCAACGTCCTGACTTTC. As protein: CSVGDRVGANVLTF. The V and J genes are TRBV29-1 and TRBJ2-6, with 7 bases that match TRBD1. Germline CDR1 reads SQVTM; CDR2 reads ANQGSEA. V shed 6 bases, J shed 3 bases, and the junction held 5 bases outside the gene matches. CDR3 size: 14 residues.

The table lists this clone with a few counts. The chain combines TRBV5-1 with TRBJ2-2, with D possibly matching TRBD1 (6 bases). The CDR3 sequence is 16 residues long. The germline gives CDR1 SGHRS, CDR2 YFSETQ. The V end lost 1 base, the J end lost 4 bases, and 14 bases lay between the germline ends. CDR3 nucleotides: TGCGCCAGCAGCTTGTTGGCTTCAGGGGCCACCGGGGAGCTGTTTTTT. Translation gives CASSLLASGATGELFF.

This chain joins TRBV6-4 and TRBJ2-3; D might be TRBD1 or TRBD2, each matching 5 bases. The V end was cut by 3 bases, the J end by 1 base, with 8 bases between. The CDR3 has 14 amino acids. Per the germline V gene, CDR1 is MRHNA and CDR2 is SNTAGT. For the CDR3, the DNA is TGTGCCAGCAGTGATGGGGGACGCACAGATACGCAGTATTTT. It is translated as CASSDGGRTDTQYF.

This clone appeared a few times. The CDR3 DNA follows: TGTGCCATCAGTGGCAACACAGATACGCAGTATTTT. Amino acids: CAISGNTDTQYF. The V gene is TRBV10-3, the J gene TRBJ2-3; no clear D. The CDR3 extends over 12 amino acids. The germline CDR1 and CDR2 sequences are ENHRY and SYGVKD. Between the trimmed V and J ends, which lost 4 bases and 2 bases, there was a span of 4 bases.

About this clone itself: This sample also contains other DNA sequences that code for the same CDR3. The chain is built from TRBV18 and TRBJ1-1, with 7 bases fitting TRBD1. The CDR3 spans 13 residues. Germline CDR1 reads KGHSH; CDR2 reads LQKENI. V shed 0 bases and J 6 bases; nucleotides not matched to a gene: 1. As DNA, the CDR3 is TGTGCCAGCTCACCACCCGGGACAGCTGAAGCTTTCTTT. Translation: CASSPPGTAEAFF. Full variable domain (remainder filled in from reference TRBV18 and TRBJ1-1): NAGVMQNPRHLVRRRGQEARLRCSPMKGHSHVYWYRQLPEEGLKFMVYLQKENIIDESGMPKERFSAEFPKEGPSILRIQQVVRGDSAAYFCASSPPGTAEAFFGQGTRLTVV.

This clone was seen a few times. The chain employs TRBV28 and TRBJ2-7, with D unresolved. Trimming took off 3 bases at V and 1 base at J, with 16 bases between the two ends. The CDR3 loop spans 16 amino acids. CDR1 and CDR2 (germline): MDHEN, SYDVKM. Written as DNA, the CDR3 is TGTGCCAGCAGTTTTTCTTACATTCTGAGATCCTACGAGCAGTACTTC. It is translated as CASSFSYILRSYEQYF.